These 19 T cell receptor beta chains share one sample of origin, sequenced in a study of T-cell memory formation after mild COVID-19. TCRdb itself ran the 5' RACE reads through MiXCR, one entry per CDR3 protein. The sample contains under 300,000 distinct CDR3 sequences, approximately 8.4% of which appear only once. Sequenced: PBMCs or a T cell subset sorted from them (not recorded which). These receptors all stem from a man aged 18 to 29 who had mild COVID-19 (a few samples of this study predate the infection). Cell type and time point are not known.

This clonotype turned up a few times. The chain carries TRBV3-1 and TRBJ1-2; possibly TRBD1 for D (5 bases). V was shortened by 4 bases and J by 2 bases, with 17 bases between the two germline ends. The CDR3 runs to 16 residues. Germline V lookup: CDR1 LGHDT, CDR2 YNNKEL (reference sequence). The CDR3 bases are TGTGCCAGCAGCCCGGGGACGTGGGATTTGAACTATGGCTACACCTTC. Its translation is CASSPGTWDLNYGYTF.

CDR3 protein: CASKDRESSYEQYF. The CDR3 DNA follows: TGTGCCAGCAAGGACAGGGAGAGCTCCTACGAGCAGTACTTC. This chain joins TRBV2 and TRBJ2-7, with 8 bases identical to TRBD1. V was clipped by 7 bases and J by 0 bases; unmatched bases: 5. Germline-derived CDR1 and CDR2 are SNHLY and FYNNEI. This CDR3 comprises 14 residues.

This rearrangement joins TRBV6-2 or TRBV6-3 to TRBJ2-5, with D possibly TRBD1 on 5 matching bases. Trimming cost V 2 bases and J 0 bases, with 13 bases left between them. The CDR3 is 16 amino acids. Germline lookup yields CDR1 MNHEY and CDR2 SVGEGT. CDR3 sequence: CASSYVRETNQETQYF. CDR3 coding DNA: TGTGCCAGCAGTTACGTCAGGGAAACCAACCAAGAGACCCAGTACTTC.

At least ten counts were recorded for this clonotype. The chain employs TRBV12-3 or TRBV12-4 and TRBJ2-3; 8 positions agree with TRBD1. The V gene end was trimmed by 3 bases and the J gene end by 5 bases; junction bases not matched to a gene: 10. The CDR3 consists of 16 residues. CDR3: CASSFLGGQEIDTQYF. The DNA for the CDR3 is TGTGCCAGCAGTTTTTTAGGGGGACAGGAAATAGATACGCAGTATTTT.

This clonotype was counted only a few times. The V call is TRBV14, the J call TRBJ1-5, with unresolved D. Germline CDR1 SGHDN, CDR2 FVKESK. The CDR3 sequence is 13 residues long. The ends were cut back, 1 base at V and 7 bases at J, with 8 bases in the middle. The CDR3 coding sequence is TGTGCCAGCAGCCAAGGATTAGGGCAGCCCCAGCATTTT. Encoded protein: CASSQGLGQPQHF.

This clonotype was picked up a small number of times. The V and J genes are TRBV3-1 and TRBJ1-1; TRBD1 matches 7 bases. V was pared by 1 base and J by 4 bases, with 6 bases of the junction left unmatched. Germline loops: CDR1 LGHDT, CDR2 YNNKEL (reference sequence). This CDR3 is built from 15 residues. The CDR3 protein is CASSQGVAGGTEAFF. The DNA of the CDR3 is TGTGCCAGCAGCCAAGGGGTCGCAGGGGGCACTGAAGCTTTCTTT.

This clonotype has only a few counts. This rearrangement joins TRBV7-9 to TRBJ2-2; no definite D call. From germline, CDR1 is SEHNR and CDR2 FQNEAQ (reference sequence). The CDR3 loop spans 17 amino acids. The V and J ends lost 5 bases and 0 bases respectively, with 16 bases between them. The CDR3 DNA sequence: TGTGCCAGCAGCCAATTACCCCTTTTCTCGAACACCGGGGAGCTGTTTTTT. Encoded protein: CASSQLPLFSNTGELFF.

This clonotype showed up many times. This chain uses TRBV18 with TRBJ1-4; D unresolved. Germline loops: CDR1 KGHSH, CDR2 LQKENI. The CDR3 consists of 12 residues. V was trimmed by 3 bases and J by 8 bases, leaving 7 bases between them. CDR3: CASSPFTEKLFF. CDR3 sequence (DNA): TGTGCCAGCTCACCCTTTACGGAAAAACTGTTTTTT.

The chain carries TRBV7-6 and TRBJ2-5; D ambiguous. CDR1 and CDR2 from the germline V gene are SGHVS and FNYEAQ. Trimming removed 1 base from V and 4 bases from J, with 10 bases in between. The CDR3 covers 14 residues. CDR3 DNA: TGTGCCAGCAGCTTAGAGATAGGGCGAGAGACCCAGTACTTC. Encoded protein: CASSLEIGRETQYF.

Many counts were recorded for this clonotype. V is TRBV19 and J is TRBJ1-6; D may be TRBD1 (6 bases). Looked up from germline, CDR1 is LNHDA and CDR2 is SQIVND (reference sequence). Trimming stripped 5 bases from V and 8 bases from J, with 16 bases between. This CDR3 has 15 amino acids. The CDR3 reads CASSGTGSRDSPLHF. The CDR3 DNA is TGTGCCAGTAGTGGTACAGGGTCTCGGGATTCACCCCTCCACTTT.

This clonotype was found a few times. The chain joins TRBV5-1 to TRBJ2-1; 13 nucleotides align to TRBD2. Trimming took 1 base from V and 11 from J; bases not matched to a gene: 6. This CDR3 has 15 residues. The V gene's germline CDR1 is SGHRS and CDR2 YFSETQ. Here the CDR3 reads CASSLRGTSGEKQFF. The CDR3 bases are TGCGCCAGCAGCTTGAGGGGGACTAGCGGGGAAAAGCAGTTCTTC.

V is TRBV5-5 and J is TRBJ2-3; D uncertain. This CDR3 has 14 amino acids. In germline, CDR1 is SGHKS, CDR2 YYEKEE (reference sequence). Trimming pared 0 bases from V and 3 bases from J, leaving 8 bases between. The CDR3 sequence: CASSLGPITDTQYF. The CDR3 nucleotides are TGTGCCAGCAGCTTGGGCCCAATTACAGATACGCAGTATTTT.

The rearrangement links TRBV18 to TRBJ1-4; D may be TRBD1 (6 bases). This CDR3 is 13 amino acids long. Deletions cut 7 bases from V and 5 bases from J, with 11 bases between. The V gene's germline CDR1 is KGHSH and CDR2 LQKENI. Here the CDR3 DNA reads TGTGCCAGCTTCCGGGACAAAAATGAAAAACTGTTTTTT. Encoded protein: CASFRDKNEKLFF.

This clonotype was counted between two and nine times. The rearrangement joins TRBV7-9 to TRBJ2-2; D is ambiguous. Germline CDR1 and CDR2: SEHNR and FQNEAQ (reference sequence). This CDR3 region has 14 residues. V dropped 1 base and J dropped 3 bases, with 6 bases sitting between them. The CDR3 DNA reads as TGTGCCAGCAGCTTAGTTCTCGACACCGGGGAGCTGTTTTTT. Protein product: CASSLVLDTGELFF.

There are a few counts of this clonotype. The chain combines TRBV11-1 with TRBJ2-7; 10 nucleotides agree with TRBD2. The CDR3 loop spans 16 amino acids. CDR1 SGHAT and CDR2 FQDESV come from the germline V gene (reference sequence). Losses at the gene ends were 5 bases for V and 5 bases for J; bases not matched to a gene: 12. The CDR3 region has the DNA TGTGCCAGCAGCAGAGGACTAGCGGTGACTCAGAACGAGCAGTACTTC. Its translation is CASSRGLAVTQNEQYF.

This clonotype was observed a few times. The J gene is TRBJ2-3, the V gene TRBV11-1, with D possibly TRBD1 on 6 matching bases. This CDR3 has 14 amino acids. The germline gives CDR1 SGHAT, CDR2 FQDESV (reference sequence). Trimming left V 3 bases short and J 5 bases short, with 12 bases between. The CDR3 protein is CASSFQGREDTQYF. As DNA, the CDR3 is TGTGCCAGCAGCTTCCAGGGGCGCGAAGATACGCAGTATTTT.

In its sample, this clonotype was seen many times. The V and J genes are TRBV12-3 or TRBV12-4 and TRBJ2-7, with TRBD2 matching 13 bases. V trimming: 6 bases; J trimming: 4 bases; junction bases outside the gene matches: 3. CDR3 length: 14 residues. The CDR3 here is CASRSTSGGYEQYF. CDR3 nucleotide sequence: TGTGCCAGCAGGTCGACTAGCGGGGGGTACGAGCAGTACTTC.

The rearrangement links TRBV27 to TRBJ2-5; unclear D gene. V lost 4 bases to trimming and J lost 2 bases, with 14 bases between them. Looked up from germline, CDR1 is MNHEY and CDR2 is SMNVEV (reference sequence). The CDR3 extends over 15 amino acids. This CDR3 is CASSSRSLRQETQYF. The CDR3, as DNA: TGTGCCAGCAGTTCCCGAAGCCTACGACAAGAGACCCAGTACTTC.

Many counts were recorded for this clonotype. CDR3 sequence (DNA): TGTGCCAGCAGTCAGCACGGGGGTCACTACACTGAAGCTTTCTTT. It is translated as CASSQHGGHYTEAFF. This sequence joins TRBV12-3 or TRBV12-4 and TRBJ1-1; possibly TRBD1 for D (5 bases). The CDR3 loop spans 15 amino acids. Trimming removed 5 bases from V and 3 bases from J, with 16 bases in between.